What follows are 18 T cell receptor beta chains derived from one specimen sequenced in a study of T cells in Graves' hyperthyroidism and ophthalmopathy. RNA transcripts were the template for amplifying TCR beta CDR3 regions. When the TCR CDR3 underwent first-round RT-PCR, the HTBI primer set was used. TCRdb independently ran MiXCR on the multiplex PCR reads; one entry per CDR3 protein. The sample has around 300,000 distinct CDR3 sequences; 20% to 30% are singletons. The sequencing input was blood. The receptors here all came from a man aged 35 to 55 with Graves' hyperthyroidism that later progressed to Graves' ophthalmopathy.

Ten or more counts support this clonotype. V is TRBV20-1 and J is TRBJ2-7, with a weak D call TRBD2 (6 bases). V dropped 0 bases and J dropped 5 bases, with 14 bases sitting between them. The CDR3 sequence is 14 residues long. Germline V gene data show CDR1 as DFQATT and CDR2 as SNEGSKA (reference sequence). The CDR3 DNA is TGCAGTGCTAGAGATTCCGGGAGTTACGACGAGCAGTACTTC. Translated: CSARDSGSYDEQYF.

This clonotype was observed many times. This sequence joins TRBV20-1 and TRBJ2-7; perhaps TRBD2 as D (5 bases). The CDR3 has 12 amino acids. Germline V CDR1 and CDR2: DFQATT, SNEGSKA (reference sequence). V lost 3 bases to trimming and J lost 3 bases, with 9 bases between them. CDR3 DNA: TGCAGTGCTAGTGGGAGTAGCTACGAGCAGTACTTC. Protein sequence: CSASGSSYEQYF.

This clonotype came up many times. CDR3 protein: CSAPDTSGSYEQYF. In DNA, the CDR3 is TGCAGTGCTCCGGACACTAGCGGGAGCTACGAGCAGTACTTC. This chain joins TRBV20-1 and TRBJ2-7, with TRBD2 identical over 11 bases. The CDR3 is 14 residues long. V was clipped by 5 bases and J by 3 bases; unmatched bases: 6. The germline V gene has CDR1 DFQATT and CDR2 SNEGSKA (reference sequence).

This clonotype was counted ten times or more. The chain is built from TRBV4-2 and TRBJ2-2; 9 nucleotides align to TRBD2. Unmatched junction bases numbered 6, after V lost 0 bases and J lost 1 base. The CDR3 totals 18 residues. In germline, CDR1 is LGHNA, CDR2 YNFKEQ. This CDR3 is CASSQDLASGVNTGELFF. DNA for the CDR3: TGTGCCAGCAGCCAAGATTTGGCTAGCGGGGTGAACACCGGGGAGCTGTTTTTT.

This clonotype was picked up many times. The genes are TRBV10-3 and TRBJ1-1; D call uncertain. Germline lookup yields CDR1 ENHRY and CDR2 SYGVKD. The length of the CDR3 is 14 residues. Trimming cost V 0 bases and J 2 bases, with 7 bases left between them. CDR3 in amino acids: CAISESRRNTEAFF. In DNA, the CDR3 is TGTGCCATCAGTGAGTCGAGGAGAAACACTGAAGCTTTCTTT.

The sample holds many counts of this clonotype. The CDR3 carries no conserved terminal phenylalanine or tryptophan, so it likely arises from a read error. The chain couples TRBV28 to TRBJ2-5; no definite D call. The CDR3 totals 11 residues. V was clipped by 3 bases and J by 4 bases, with 3 bases between them. Germline assignment: CDR1 MDHEN and CDR2 SYDVKM. CDR3 bases: TGTGCCAGCAGTTTGGGAGAGACCCAGTACCTC. As protein: CASSLGETQYL.

Ten or more counts support this clonotype. V is TRBV7-9 and J is TRBJ2-5, with D perhaps TRBD1 (5 bases). Germline values: CDR1 SEHNR, CDR2 FQNEAQ (reference sequence). V was trimmed by 3 bases and J by 7 bases, leaving 12 bases between them. CDR3 length: 13 residues. Written as DNA, the CDR3 is TGTGCCAGCAGCTTTACAGGAACAAGGACCCAGTACTTC. This gives the protein CASSFTGTRTQYF. Full variable domain (remainder filled in from reference TRBV7-9 and TRBJ2-5): DTGVSQNPRHKITKRGQNVTFRCDPISEHNRLYWYRQTLGQGPEFLTYFQNEAQLEKSRLLSDRFSAERPKGSFSTLEIQRTEQGDSAMYLCASSFTGTRTQYFGPGTRLLVL.

This clonotype has a count of ten or more. This rearrangement joins TRBV28 to TRBJ2-7; D remains ambiguous. Germline CDR1 reads MDHEN; CDR2 reads SYDVKM. The CDR3 runs to 14 residues. V lost 4 bases and J lost 2, with 12 bases in between. The CDR3 reads CASSSNSRTYEQYF. In nucleotides, the CDR3 is TGTGCCAGCAGTTCCAACTCTAGGACCTACGAGCAGTACTTC.

This clonotype was seen many times. This sequence joins TRBV6-1 and TRBJ2-2; D is undetermined. V was trimmed by 4 bases and J by 13 bases, leaving 7 bases between them. CDR1 MNHNS and CDR2 SASEGT come from the germline V gene. This CDR3 is built from 10 residues. Here the CDR3 DNA reads TGTGCCAGCAGTGCGGGCCGGCTGTTTTTT. It yields the protein CASSAGRLFF.

This clonotype was seen repeatedly, ten times or more. The chain recombines TRBV6-2 or TRBV6-3 with TRBJ2-2; possibly TRBD2 for D (6 bases). Trimming pared 5 bases from V and 3 bases from J, leaving 22 bases between. Germline assignment: CDR1 MNHEY and CDR2 SVGEGT. This CDR3 contains 18 residues. CDR3 sequence: CASSPRLSRRADTGELFF. CDR3 sequence (DNA): TGTGCCAGCAGTCCCCGTCTTAGCAGGAGGGCGGACACCGGGGAGCTGTTTTTT.

This clonotype was found many times. This sequence joins TRBV27 and TRBJ2-7, with D maybe TRBD2 (6 bases). This CDR3 has 14 amino acids. Trimming shortened V by 3 bases and J by 1 base, and 10 bases separated the two germline ends. Germline V gene data show CDR1 as MNHEY and CDR2 as SMNVEV (reference sequence). The chain's CDR3 is CASSFWGTSYEQYF. The CDR3 DNA follows: TGTGCCAGCAGTTTTTGGGGGACTTCCTACGAGCAGTACTTC.

This chain connects TRBV6-5 to TRBJ2-7; D tentatively reads TRBD1 or TRBD2 (6 bases each). V lost 3 bases to trimming and J lost 5 bases, with 20 bases between them. The CDR3 is 16 amino acids. Germline CDR1 MNHEY, CDR2 SVGAGI. The CDR3 DNA sequence: TGTGCCAGCAGTTATGGGCGACACAGGGAGGTAGACGAGCAGTACTTC. Amino acids: CASSYGRHREVDEQYF.

This clonotype has at least ten counts. The rearrangement links TRBV27 to TRBJ2-7; D is possibly TRBD2 (5 bases). In germline, CDR1 is MNHEY, CDR2 SMNVEV (reference sequence). The CDR3 covers 16 residues. V was clipped by 5 bases and J by 1 base, with 18 bases between them. The CDR3 protein is CASSPRTSRESYEQYF. CDR3 nucleotide sequence: TGTGCCAGCAGTCCACGGACCAGTAGGGAGTCCTACGAGCAGTACTTC.

V and J are TRBV7-2 and TRBJ2-5; perhaps D is TRBD1 or TRBD2 (5 bases each). The V gene lost 7 bases and the J gene lost 2 bases, with 17 bases spanning the gap. The CDR3 contains 15 residues. Germline V lookup: CDR1 SGHTA, CDR2 FQGNSA. The CDR3 sequence is CASKGSGGIQETQYF. The CDR3 region has the DNA TGTGCCAGCAAGGGGTCCGGAGGAATACAAGAGACCCAGTACTTC. Full variable domain (remainder filled in from reference TRBV7-2 and TRBJ2-5): GAGVSQSPSNKVTEKGKDVELRCDPISGHTALYWYRQSLGQGLEFLIYFQGNSAPDKSGLPSDRFSAERTGGSVSTLTIQRTQQEDSAVYLCASKGSGGIQETQYFGPGTRLLVL.

This clonotype was recorded at least ten times. This sequence joins TRBV7-8 and TRBJ1-1; possibly TRBD1 for D (6 bases). Trimming removed 5 bases from V and 0 bases from J, with 13 bases in between. This CDR3 comprises 15 residues. Germline values: CDR1 SGHVS, CDR2 FQNEAQ. CDR3 coding DNA: TGTGCCAGCAGCCCTCAGGGGTTCTTGAACACTGAAGCTTTCTTT. This translates into CASSPQGFLNTEAFF.

This rearrangement joins TRBV28 to TRBJ1-1, with TRBD1 identical over 8 bases. There are 14 residues in the CDR3. V lost 5 bases, J lost 5 bases, and 7 bases stayed unmatched. Germline CDR1 reads MDHEN; CDR2 reads SYDVKM. CDR3 sequence (DNA): TGTGCCAGCAGTAAACGGACAGGGCTAACTGAAGCTTTCTTT. Translating gives CASSKRTGLTEAFF.

This chain connects TRBV6-5 to TRBJ2-2; possible D gene TRBD1, 6 bases. Trimming took 0 bases from V and 5 from J, leaving 16 bases between them. The V gene's germline CDR1 is MNHEY and CDR2 SVGAGI. The CDR3 has 17 amino acids. The CDR3, as DNA: TGTGCCAGCAGTTACTCGACAACAGGGAGATCGACCGGGGAGCTGTTTTTT. It encodes CASSYSTTGRSTGELFF.

At least ten counts were recorded for this clonotype. The chain is built from TRBV4-1 and TRBJ2-5; D is ambiguous. V lost 4 bases and J 5 bases, leaving 14 bases between the germline ends. Germline lookup yields CDR1 MGHRA and CDR2 YSYEKL. The CDR3 runs to 14 residues. This CDR3 is CASSRAIGWETQYF. The CDR3, as DNA: TGCGCCAGCAGCCGAGCGATAGGGTGGGAGACCCAGTACTTC.